This entry lists 19 T cell receptor beta chains sequenced from one sample in a study of TIL therapy for anti-PD-1-resistant metastatic lung cancer. Time point meaning: pre-treatment sample, taken before nivolumab and TIL therapy. The libraries were made with immunoSEQ v3. TCRdb's table, derived via immunoSEQ multiplex PCR, lists solely in-frame clones and lacks some. The sample yields 55,000 to 65,000 clones, 55% to 70% seen once. The starting material was blood, obtained at baseline. These receptors came from a person aged 25-85 years with non-small cell lung cancer.

The V and J genes are TRBV7-8 and TRBJ2-5, with 13 positions matching TRBD2. The J segment lost 5 bases and the V segment lost 5 bases, leaving 8 bases of the junction unmatched. Germline assignment: CDR1 SGHVS and CDR2 FQNEAQ. The CDR3 has 16 residues. Here the CDR3 reads CASSLGLAGARETQYF. Here the CDR3 DNA reads TGTGCCAGCAGCCTAGGACTAGCGGGAGCGCGGGAGACCCAGTACTTC.

This clone has only one observation. The V gene is TRBV5-1, the J gene TRBJ1-3, with D possibly TRBD1 on 5 matching bases. The germline gives CDR1 SGHRS, CDR2 YFSETQ. The V gene lost 0 bases and the J gene lost 3 bases, with 16 bases spanning the gap. The CDR3 is made up of 17 amino acids. The CDR3 is CASSLAPAREGGNTIYF. The CDR3 bases are TGCGCCAGCAGCTTGGCCCCCGCCAGGGAGGGTGGAAACACCATATATTTT. Based on the CDR3 plus reference TRBV5-1 and TRBJ1-3, the full variable domain is KAGVTQTPRYLIKTRGQQVTLSCSPISGHRSVSWYQQTPGQGLQFLFEYFSETQRNKGNFPGRFSGRQFSNSRSEMNVSTLELGDSALYLCASSLAPAREGGNTIYFGEGSWLTVV.

The chain joins TRBV10-2 to TRBJ1-2; 9 nucleotides line up with TRBD1. Germline V gene data show CDR1 as WSHSY and CDR2 as SAAADI. V shed 4 bases, J shed 1 base, and the junction held 1 base outside the gene matches. CDR3 length: 14 residues. CDR3 nucleotides: TGCGCCAGCAGTGCGGGACAGGGTAACTATGGCTACACCTTC. It specifies CASSAGQGNYGYTF.

At least ten counts were recorded for this clone. The rearrangement uses TRBV7-8 and TRBJ1-3; D call uncertain. The germline gives CDR1 SGHVS, CDR2 FQNEAQ. V was cut by 1 base and J by 3 bases, with 10 bases left in between. This CDR3 has 15 amino acids. CDR3 in amino acids: CASSLVAAGGNTIYF. As DNA, the CDR3 is TGTGCCAGCAGCTTAGTAGCGGCAGGTGGAAACACCATATATTTT. The full variable domain, in which reference TRBV7-8 and TRBJ1-3 provide the parts outside the CDR3, is GAGVSQSPRYKVAKRGQDVALRCDPISGHVSLFWYQQALGQGPEFLTYFQNEAQLDKSGLPSDRFFAERPEGSVSTLKIQRTQQEDSAVYLCASSLVAAGGNTIYFGEGSWLTVV.

The chain is built from TRBV7-9 and TRBJ2-5; tentative D call: TRBD2 (6 bases). CDR3 length equals 14 residues. Trimming cost V 4 bases and J 7 bases, with 16 bases left between them. Germline lookup yields CDR1 SEHNR and CDR2 FQNEAQ (reference sequence). The CDR3 region is CASSSGLSAWTQYF. The CDR3, as DNA: TGTGCCAGCAGCTCCGGACTAAGCGCTTGGACCCAGTACTTC. Looking up the rest from reference TRBV7-9 and TRBJ2-5 gives the full variable domain: DTGVSQNPRHKITKRGQNVTFRCDPISEHNRLYWYRQTLGQGPEFLTYFQNEAQLEKSRLLSDRFSAERPKGSFSTLEIQRTEQGDSAMYLCASSSGLSAWTQYFGPGTRLLVL.

This clone was recorded at least ten times. The chain carries TRBV7-8 and TRBJ1-5; the D gene is possibly TRBD1 (5 bases). The CDR3 extends over 16 amino acids. The germline CDR1 and CDR2 sequences are SGHVS and FQNEAQ. Trimming pared 2 bases from V and 1 base from J, leaving 12 bases between. The CDR3 nucleotides are TGTGCCAGCAGCTTACGGGGGATTGGGAGCAATCAGCCCCAGCATTTT. Residues: CASSLRGIGSNQPQHF. Variable domain in full (rest from reference TRBV7-8 and TRBJ1-5): GAGVSQSPRYKVAKRGQDVALRCDPISGHVSLFWYQQALGQGPEFLTYFQNEAQLDKSGLPSDRFFAERPEGSVSTLKIQRTQQEDSAVYLCASSLRGIGSNQPQHFGDGTRLSIL.

This clone has a handful of counts. The rearrangement links TRBV7-9 to TRBJ2-2; TRBD1 aligns across 7 bases. J was trimmed by 6 bases and V by 6 bases; bases with no gene match: 7. This CDR3 spans 14 amino acids. Germline CDR1 SEHNR, CDR2 FQNEAQ (reference sequence). CDR3 DNA sequence: TGTGCCAGCAGTCCTACAGGGGTCCCCGGGGAGCTGTTTTTT. Translated: CASSPTGVPGELFF.

This clone was observed a handful of times. This chain joins TRBV6-1 and TRBJ1-1, with a possible D match to TRBD1 (6 bases). Trimming removed 6 bases from V and 5 bases from J, with 16 bases in between. This CDR3 has 14 residues. Germline V gene data show CDR1 as MNHNS and CDR2 as SASEGT. CDR3 DNA: TGTGCCAGCAGCGAAAGGGGGAGGGTTACTGAAGCTTTCTTT. Protein: CASSERGRVTEAFF.

The chain employs TRBV5-1 and TRBJ2-5; D remains unclear. Germline lookup yields CDR1 SGHRS and CDR2 YFSETQ. V lost 3 bases to trimming and J lost 2 bases, with 11 bases between them. This CDR3 has 14 residues. CDR3 coding DNA: TGCGCCAGCAGCTCCCTGGGAACACAAGAGACCCAGTACTTC. Translated: CASSSLGTQETQYF.

This clone was picked up one time. The chain has TRBV19 and TRBJ2-1; tentative D call: TRBD2 (6 bases). This CDR3 is 14 amino acids long. V dropped 7 bases and J dropped 6 bases, with 16 bases sitting between them. Germline V CDR1 and CDR2: LNHDA, SQIVND (reference sequence). The CDR3 is CASTWGLDGNEQFF. CDR3 in DNA: TGTGCCAGTACGTGGGGACTTGATGGCAATGAGCAGTTCTTC.

This clone was counted between two and nine times. The rearrangement links TRBV2 to TRBJ1-2; 7 nucleotides match TRBD1. The CDR3 spans 15 residues. The germline CDR1 and CDR2 sequences are SNHLY and FYNNEI. The V gene end was trimmed by 7 bases and the J gene end by 2 bases; junction bases not matched to a gene: 10. The CDR3 protein is CASKQRQGENYGYTF. In DNA, the CDR3 is TGTGCCAGCAAGCAAAGACAGGGCGAGAACTATGGCTACACCTTC.

V and J are TRBV7-3 and TRBJ2-3, with 12 positions matching TRBD2. This CDR3 comprises 18 residues. Germline V CDR1 and CDR2: SGHTA, FQGTGA. Trimming at V came to 1 base and at J to 3 bases, leaving 8 bases not matched to a gene. Here the CDR3 reads CASSLKLLAGGETDTQYF. CDR3 DNA sequence: TGTGCCAGCAGCTTAAAATTGCTAGCGGGAGGGGAAACAGATACGCAGTATTTT.

The chain joins TRBV6-6 to TRBJ2-2; tentatively, D is TRBD1 (5 bases). The CDR3 is made up of 14 amino acids. V gave up 0 bases and J gave up 6 bases, with 8 bases separating them. Germline loops: CDR1 MNHNY, CDR2 SVGAGI (reference sequence). CDR3 protein: CASSYSSGSGELFF. The CDR3 bases are TGTGCCAGCAGTTACTCCTCAGGGTCCGGGGAGCTGTTTTTT.

This chain links TRBV2 with TRBJ2-3, with TRBD2 identical over 7 bases. Trimming at V came to 11 bases and at J to 0 bases, leaving 8 bases not matched to a gene. The CDR3 is 14 amino acids. CDR1 is SNHLY and CDR2 is FYNNEI in the germline V gene. CDR3 protein: CALTSSGSTDTQYF. The CDR3 DNA reads TGTGCCCTAACCAGTAGCGGGAGCACAGATACGCAGTATTTT.

This clone was recorded at least ten times. The rearrangement uses TRBV19 and TRBJ2-7; a weak D match, TRBD1 (6 bases). Trimming stripped 10 bases from V and 3 bases from J, with 19 bases between. Germline V lookup: CDR1 LNHDA, CDR2 SQIVND (reference sequence). The CDR3 is made up of 14 amino acids. The CDR3 coding sequence is TGTGCCACCAGACCCCCGGACAGTTACTACGAGCAGTACTTC. Encoded protein: CATRPPDSYYEQYF.

This clone was recorded only once. This rearrangement joins TRBV5-1 to TRBJ2-7, with TRBD2 matching 11 bases. This CDR3 comprises 16 residues. V dropped 0 bases and J dropped 4; count of bases not matched to a gene: 6. Germline V gives CDR1 SGHRS, CDR2 YFSETQ. DNA of the CDR3: TGCGCCAGCAGCTTGGGACCAACTAGCGGGGGTTACGAGCAGTACTTC. Translating it yields CASSLGPTSGGYEQYF. Looking up the rest from reference TRBV5-1 and TRBJ2-7 gives the full variable domain: KAGVTQTPRYLIKTRGQQVTLSCSPISGHRSVSWYQQTPGQGLQFLFEYFSETQRNKGNFPGRFSGRQFSNSRSEMNVSTLELGDSALYLCASSLGPTSGGYEQYFGPGTRLTVT.

The chain couples TRBV6-1 to TRBJ2-6; D unclear. Germline V CDR1 and CDR2: MNHNS, SASEGT. V was pared by 8 bases and J by 4 bases, with 6 bases between. This CDR3 spans 12 amino acids. CDR3 bases: TGTGCCAGCGCTTTAGGGGCCAACGTCCTGACTTTC. Protein sequence: CASALGANVLTF.

The chain recombines TRBV27 with TRBJ1-5; 7 bases line up with TRBD1. The CDR3 length is 15 residues. V lost 10 bases to trimming and J lost 0 bases; unmatched junction nucleotides: 9. Per germline, CDR1 MNHEY and CDR2 SMNVEV (reference sequence). In DNA, the CDR3 is TGTGCCACCAACAGGGGCCGGGATAGCAATCAGCCCCAGCATTTT. It yields the protein CATNRGRDSNQPQHF.

The rearrangement joins TRBV5-1 to TRBJ2-7; D gene ambiguous. Trimming left V 0 bases short and J 2 bases short, with 9 bases between. CDR3 size: 14 residues. Germline V gene data show CDR1 as SGHRS and CDR2 as YFSETQ. CDR3 in amino acids: CASSLVGQTYEQYF. The CDR3 DNA sequence: TGCGCCAGCAGCTTGGTCGGTCAAACCTACGAGCAGTACTTC.